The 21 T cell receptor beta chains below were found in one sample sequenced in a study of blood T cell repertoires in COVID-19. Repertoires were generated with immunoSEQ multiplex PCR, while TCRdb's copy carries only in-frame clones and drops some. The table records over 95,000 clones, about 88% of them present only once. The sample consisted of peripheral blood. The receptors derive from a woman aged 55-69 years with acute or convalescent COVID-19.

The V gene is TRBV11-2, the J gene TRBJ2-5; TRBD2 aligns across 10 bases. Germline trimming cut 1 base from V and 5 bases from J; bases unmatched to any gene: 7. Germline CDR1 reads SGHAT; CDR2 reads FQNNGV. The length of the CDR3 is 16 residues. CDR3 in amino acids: CASSLVSSGGLETQYF. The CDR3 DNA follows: TGTGCCAGCAGCTTAGTGTCTAGCGGGGGTCTGGAGACCCAGTACTTC.

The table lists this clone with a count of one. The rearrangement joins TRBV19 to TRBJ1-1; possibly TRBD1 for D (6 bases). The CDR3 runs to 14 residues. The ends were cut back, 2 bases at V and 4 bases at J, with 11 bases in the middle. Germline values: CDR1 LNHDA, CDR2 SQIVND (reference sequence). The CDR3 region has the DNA TGTGCCAGTAGTATACAGGGGCGGTTCACTGAAGCTTTCTTT. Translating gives CASSIQGRFTEAFF.

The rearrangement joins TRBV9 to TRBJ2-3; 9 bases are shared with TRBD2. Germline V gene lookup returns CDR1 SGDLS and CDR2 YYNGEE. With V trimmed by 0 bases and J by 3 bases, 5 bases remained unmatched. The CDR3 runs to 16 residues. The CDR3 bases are TGTGCCAGCAGCGTAGGGGCTAGCGGGGAAACAGATACGCAGTATTTT. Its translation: CASSVGASGETDTQYF.

In nucleotides, the CDR3 is TGTGCTCTGCTGTGGGGGGGATCTGGAAACACCATATATTTT. This encodes CALLWGGSGNTIYF. This sequence joins TRBV7-9 and TRBJ1-3, with TRBD1 as a possible D gene (5 bases). The CDR3 consists of 14 residues. Germline lookup yields CDR1 SEHNR and CDR2 FQNEAQ (reference sequence).

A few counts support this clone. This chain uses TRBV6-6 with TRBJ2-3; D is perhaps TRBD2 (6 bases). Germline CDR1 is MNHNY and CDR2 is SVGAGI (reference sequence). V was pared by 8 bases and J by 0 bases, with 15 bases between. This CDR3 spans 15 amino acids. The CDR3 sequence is CASGRYGGSTDTQYF. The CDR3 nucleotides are TGTGCCAGCGGCCGATATGGAGGGAGCACAGATACGCAGTATTTT.

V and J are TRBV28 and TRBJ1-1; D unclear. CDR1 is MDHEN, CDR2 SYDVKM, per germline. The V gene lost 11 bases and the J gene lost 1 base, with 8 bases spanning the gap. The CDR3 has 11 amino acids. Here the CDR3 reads CAATGNTEAFF. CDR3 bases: TGTGCCGCCACGGGGAACACTGAAGCTTTCTTT.

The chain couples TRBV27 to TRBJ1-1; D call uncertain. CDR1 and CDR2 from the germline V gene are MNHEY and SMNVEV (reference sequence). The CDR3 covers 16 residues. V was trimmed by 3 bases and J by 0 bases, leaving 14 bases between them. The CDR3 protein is CASSFHSTRLNTEAFF. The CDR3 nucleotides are TGTGCCAGCAGTTTCCATTCGACAAGGTTGAACACTGAAGCTTTCTTT.

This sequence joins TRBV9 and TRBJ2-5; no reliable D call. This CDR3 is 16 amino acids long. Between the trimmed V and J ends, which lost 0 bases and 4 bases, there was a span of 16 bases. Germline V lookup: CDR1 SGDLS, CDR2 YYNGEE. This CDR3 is CASSVAARRSGETQYF. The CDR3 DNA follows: TGTGCCAGCAGCGTAGCGGCTAGACGGTCGGGAGAGACCCAGTACTTC.

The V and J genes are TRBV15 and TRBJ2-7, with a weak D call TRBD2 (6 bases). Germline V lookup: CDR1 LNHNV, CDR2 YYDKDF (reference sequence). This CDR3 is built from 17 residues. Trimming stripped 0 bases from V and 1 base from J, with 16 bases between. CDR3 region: CATSRDRSGRSSYEQYF. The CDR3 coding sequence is TGTGCCACCAGCAGAGATCGCTCGGGGAGGAGTTCCTACGAGCAGTACTTC.

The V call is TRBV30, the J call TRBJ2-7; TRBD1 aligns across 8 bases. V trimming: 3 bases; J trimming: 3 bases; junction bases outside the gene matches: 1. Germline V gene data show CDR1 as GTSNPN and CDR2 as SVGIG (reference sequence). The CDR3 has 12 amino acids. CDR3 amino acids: CAWSGQGYEQYF. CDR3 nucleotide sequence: TGTGCCTGGAGCGGACAGGGCTACGAGCAGTACTTC.

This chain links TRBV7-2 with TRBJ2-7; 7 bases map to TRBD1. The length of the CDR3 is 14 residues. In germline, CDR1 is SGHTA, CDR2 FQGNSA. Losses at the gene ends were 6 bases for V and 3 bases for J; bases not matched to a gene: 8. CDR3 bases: TGTGCCAGCAGGCCGACAGGGTATCTCTACGAGCAGTACTTC. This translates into CASRPTGYLYEQYF. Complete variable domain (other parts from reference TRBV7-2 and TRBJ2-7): GAGVSQSPSNKVTEKGKDVELRCDPISGHTALYWYRQSLGQGLEFLIYFQGNSAPDKSGLPSDRFSAERTGGSVSTLTIQRTQQEDSAVYLCASRPTGYLYEQYFGPGTRLTVT.

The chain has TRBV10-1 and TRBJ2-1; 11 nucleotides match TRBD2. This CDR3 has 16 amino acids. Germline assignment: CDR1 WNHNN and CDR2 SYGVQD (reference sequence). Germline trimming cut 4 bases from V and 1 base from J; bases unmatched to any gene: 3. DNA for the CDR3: TGCGCCAGCAGTGGGACTAGCGGGTTGTCCTACAATGAGCAGTTCTTC. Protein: CASSGTSGLSYNEQFF.

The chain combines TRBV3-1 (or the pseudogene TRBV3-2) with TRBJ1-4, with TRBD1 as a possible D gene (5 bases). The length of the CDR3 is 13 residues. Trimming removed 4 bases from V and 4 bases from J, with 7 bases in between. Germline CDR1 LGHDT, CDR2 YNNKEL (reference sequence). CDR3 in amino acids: CASSRGFNEKLFF. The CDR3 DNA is TGTGCCAGCAGCCGGGGCTTTAATGAAAAACTGTTTTTT.

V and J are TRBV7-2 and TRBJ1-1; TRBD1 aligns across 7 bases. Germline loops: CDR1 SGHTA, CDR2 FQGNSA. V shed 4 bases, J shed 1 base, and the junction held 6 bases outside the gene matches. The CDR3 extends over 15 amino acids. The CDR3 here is CASSSRDSPNTEAFF. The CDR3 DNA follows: TGTGCCAGCAGCTCTCGGGACAGCCCGAACACTGAAGCTTTCTTT. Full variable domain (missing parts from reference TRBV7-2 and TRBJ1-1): GAGVSQSPSNKVTEKGKDVELRCDPISGHTALYWYRQSLGQGLEFLIYFQGNSAPDKSGLPSDRFSAERTGGSVSTLTIQRTQQEDSAVYLCASSSRDSPNTEAFFGQGTRLTVV.

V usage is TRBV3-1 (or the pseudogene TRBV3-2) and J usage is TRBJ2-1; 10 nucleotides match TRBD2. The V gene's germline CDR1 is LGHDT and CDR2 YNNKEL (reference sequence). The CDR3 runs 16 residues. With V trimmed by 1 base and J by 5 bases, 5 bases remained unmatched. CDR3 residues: CASSQVGSGGNNEQFF. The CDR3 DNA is TGTGCCAGCAGCCAAGTGGGTAGCGGGGGGAACAATGAGCAGTTCTTC.

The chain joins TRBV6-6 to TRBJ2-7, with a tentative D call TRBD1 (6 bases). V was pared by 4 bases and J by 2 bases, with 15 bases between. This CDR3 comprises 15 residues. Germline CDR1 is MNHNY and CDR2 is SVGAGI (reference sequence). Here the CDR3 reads CASSLKQGTAYEQYF. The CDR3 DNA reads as TGTGCCAGCAGTTTAAAGCAGGGGACCGCCTACGAGCAGTACTTC.

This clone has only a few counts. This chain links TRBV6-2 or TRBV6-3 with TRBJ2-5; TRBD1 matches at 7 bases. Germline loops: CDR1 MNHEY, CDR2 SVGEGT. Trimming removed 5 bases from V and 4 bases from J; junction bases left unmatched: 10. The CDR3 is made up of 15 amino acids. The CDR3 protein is CASSILDRVGETQYF. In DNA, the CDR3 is TGTGCCAGCAGTATTCTTGACAGGGTGGGAGAGACCCAGTACTTC.

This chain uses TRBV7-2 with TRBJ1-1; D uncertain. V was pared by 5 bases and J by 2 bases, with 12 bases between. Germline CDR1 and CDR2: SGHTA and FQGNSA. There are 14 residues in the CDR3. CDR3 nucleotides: TGTGCCAGCAGCGTGAGCCGGGAAAACACTGAAGCTTTCTTT. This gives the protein CASSVSRENTEAFF.

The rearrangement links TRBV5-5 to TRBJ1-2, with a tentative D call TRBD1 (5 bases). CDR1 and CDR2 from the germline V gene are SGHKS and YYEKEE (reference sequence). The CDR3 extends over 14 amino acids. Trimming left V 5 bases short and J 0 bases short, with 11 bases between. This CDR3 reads CASRGLAANYGYTF. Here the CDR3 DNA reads TGTGCCAGCAGGGGACTTGCGGCTAACTATGGCTACACCTTC.

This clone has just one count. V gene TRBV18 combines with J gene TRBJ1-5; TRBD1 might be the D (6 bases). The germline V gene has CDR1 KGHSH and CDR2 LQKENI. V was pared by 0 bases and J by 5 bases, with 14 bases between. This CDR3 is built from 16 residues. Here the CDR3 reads CASSPPNAGEYQPQHF. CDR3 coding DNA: TGTGCCAGCTCACCACCAAATGCAGGGGAGTATCAGCCCCAGCATTTT.

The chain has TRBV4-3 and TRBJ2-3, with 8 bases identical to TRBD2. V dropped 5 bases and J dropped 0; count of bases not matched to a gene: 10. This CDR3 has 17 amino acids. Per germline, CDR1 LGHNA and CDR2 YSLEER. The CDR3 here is CASSAAPGLESTDTQYF. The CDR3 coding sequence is TGCGCCAGCAGCGCTGCACCGGGACTAGAGAGCACAGATACGCAGTATTTT.